A single sample is the source of the 31 T cell receptor beta chains below, sequenced in a study of blood T cell repertoires in COVID-19. Profiled with immunoSEQ multiplex PCR; TCRdb holds only in-frame clones, not every one. This sample has about 420,000 clones, with around nine tenths found just once. Material for sequencing was peripheral blood. These receptors were obtained from a young man with COVID-19, enrolled during active disease.

Only a few counts were recorded for this clone. This sequence joins TRBV5-4 and TRBJ2-7; 12 bases map to TRBD2. V lost 4 bases, J lost 4 bases, and 12 bases stayed unmatched. CDR3 length equals 17 residues. CDR1 is SGHNT, CDR2 YYREEE, per germline (reference sequence). The CDR3 reads CASSTGLAGALVYEQYF. CDR3 nucleotide sequence: TGTGCCAGCAGCACGGGACTAGCGGGTGCATTGGTGTACGAGCAGTACTTC.

This chain uses TRBV27 with TRBJ1-2; D is perhaps TRBD1 (6 bases). With 2 bases removed from V and 2 bases from J, the gap between germline ends came to 15 bases. CDR3 length: 16 residues. Germline values: CDR1 MNHEY, CDR2 SMNVEV (reference sequence). The chain's CDR3 is CASSLPTQGFNYGYTF. CDR3 coding DNA: TGTGCCAGCAGTTTACCCACACAGGGTTTCAACTATGGCTACACCTTC.

Comments on this clone: Within the sample, other DNA sequences also encode this same CDR3. The chain is built from TRBV6-5 and TRBJ1-1; D may be TRBD1 (5 bases). Germline V lookup: CDR1 MNHEY, CDR2 SVGAGI. The CDR3 contains 13 residues. V lost 0 bases, J lost 5 bases, and 7 bases lay in between. Written as DNA, the CDR3 is TGTGCCAGCAGTTACTCGGGGGGGACTGAAGCTTTCTTT. Protein sequence: CASSYSGGTEAFF.

The V gene is TRBV9, the J gene TRBJ2-3; 13 bases are shared with TRBD2. Germline V lookup: CDR1 SGDLS, CDR2 YYNGEE. The CDR3 spans 16 residues. The ends lost 0 bases at V and 4 bases at J; junction bases unmatched: 2. This CDR3 reads CASSVDTSGRADTQYF. The CDR3 DNA reads TGTGCCAGCAGCGTAGACACTAGCGGGAGGGCAGATACGCAGTATTTT. Combining the CDR3 with reference TRBV9 and TRBJ2-3 gives the whole variable domain DSGVTQTPKHLITATGQRVTLRCSPRSGDLSVYWYQQSLDQGLQFLIQYYNGEERAKGNILERFSAQQFPDLHSELNLSSLELGDSALYFCASSVDTSGRADTQYFGPGTRLTVL.

CDR3 amino acids: CASSPTGTGASYEQYF. CDR3 bases: TGTGCCAGCAGCCCTACCGGGACAGGAGCCTCCTACGAGCAGTACTTC. V usage is TRBV3-1 (or the pseudogene TRBV3-2) and J usage is TRBJ2-7; 8 bases align to TRBD1. CDR1 LGHDT and CDR2 YNNKEL come from the germline V gene (reference sequence). Trimming took 4 bases from V and 0 from J; bases not matched to a gene: 8. The CDR3 consists of 16 residues.

The V gene is TRBV7-6, the J gene TRBJ2-3; TRBD1 agrees at 8 bases. In germline, CDR1 is SGHVS, CDR2 FNYEAQ. The CDR3 is 15 amino acids. The V and J ends lost 5 bases and 4 bases, in that order; junction bases with no gene match: 8. The CDR3, as DNA: TGTGCCAGCAGCCCACGCGGGACAGGATCAGATACGCAGTATTTT. Amino acid sequence: CASSPRGTGSDTQYF.

The chain combines TRBV14 with TRBJ2-7; D is undetermined. The CDR3 contains 13 residues. Trimming stripped 2 bases from V and 2 bases from J, with 7 bases between. CDR1 is SGHDN and CDR2 is FVKESK in the germline V gene. The CDR3 coding sequence is TGTGCCAGCAGCCAACAGTTAACCTACGAGCAGTACTTC. Encoded protein: CASSQQLTYEQYF.

The genes are TRBV5-4 and TRBJ2-5; D is perhaps TRBD2 (6 bases). The CDR3 is made up of 16 amino acids. Germline V gene lookup returns CDR1 SGHNT and CDR2 YYREEE (reference sequence). The V gene lost 4 bases and the J gene lost 2 bases, with 18 bases spanning the gap. CDR3 sequence reads: CASSVRLAAVQETQYF. CDR3 coding DNA: TGTGCCAGCAGCGTAAGGTTAGCGGCGGTTCAAGAGACCCAGTACTTC.

The V gene is TRBV10-3, the J gene TRBJ2-3, with a weak D call TRBD1 (5 bases). Per the germline V gene, CDR1 is ENHRY and CDR2 is SYGVKD. CDR3 length: 14 residues. Trimming took off 5 bases at V and 0 bases at J, with 9 bases between the two ends. CDR3 DNA: TGTGCCATCAGTAAGGGGTCTAGCACAGATACGCAGTATTTT. It codes for CAISKGSSTDTQYF.

The chain combines TRBV10-3 with TRBJ2-1, with 13 bases identical to TRBD2. V lost 8 bases, J lost 8 bases, and 15 bases stayed unmatched. This CDR3 has 17 amino acids. Germline assignment: CDR1 ENHRY and CDR2 SYGVKD. CDR3 residues: CAIGLAGVGSLTDEQFF. The CDR3 bases are TGTGCCATCGGACTAGCGGGAGTAGGAAGTTTAACCGATGAGCAGTTCTTC.

V gene TRBV19 combines with J gene TRBJ2-5, with 7 bases that match TRBD2. Germline values: CDR1 LNHDA, CDR2 SQIVND (reference sequence). V shed 8 bases and J 4 bases; nucleotides not matched to a gene: 4. The CDR3 totals 12 residues. The CDR3 DNA is TGTGCCAGTGGGGGGGATGTAGAGACCCAGTACTTC. The encoded protein is CASGGDVETQYF.

V gene TRBV27 combines with J gene TRBJ2-2; a possible D gene is TRBD2 (5 bases). This CDR3 is built from 15 residues. The V end lost 5 bases, the J end lost 8 bases, and 18 bases lay between the germline ends. The germline V gene encodes CDR1 MNHEY and CDR2 SMNVEV (reference sequence). CDR3 nucleotide sequence: TGTGCCAGCAGTCCGGTAGTTGGATGGAGGGGGGAGCTGTTTTTT. This encodes CASSPVVGWRGELFF.

The chain has TRBV18 and TRBJ2-3; tentative D call: TRBD1 (6 bases). The V gene lost 1 base and the J gene lost 0 bases, with 8 bases spanning the gap. Germline CDR1 and CDR2: KGHSH and LQKENI. The CDR3 spans 15 residues. The CDR3 loop is CASSPRTDSTDTQYF. The CDR3 coding sequence is TGTGCCAGCTCACCACGGACAGATAGCACAGATACGCAGTATTTT.

This chain joins TRBV19 and TRBJ2-3; D possibly corresponds to TRBD2 (6 bases). Germline V gene data show CDR1 as LNHDA and CDR2 as SQIVND (reference sequence). The CDR3 has 14 amino acids. Trimming left V 7 bases short and J 4 bases short, with 15 bases between. The CDR3 reads CASTPLGLSDTQYF. The DNA of the CDR3 is TGTGCCAGTACCCCTCTGGGACTTTCAGATACGCAGTATTTT.

The genes are TRBV7-9 and TRBJ2-7; 7 bases are a match to TRBD1. The germline gives CDR1 SEHNR, CDR2 FQNEAQ (reference sequence). The CDR3 has 14 amino acids. V dropped 1 base and J dropped 3; count of bases not matched to a gene: 3. The CDR3 DNA reads as TGTGCCAGCAGCTTAGGGGCAGGGGGCTACGAGCAGTACTTC. Translated, it gives CASSLGAGGYEQYF.

The gene calls are TRBV7-9 and TRBJ2-2; 8 bases line up with TRBD2. Germline-derived CDR1 and CDR2 are SEHNR and FQNEAQ (reference sequence). Germline trimming cut 3 bases from V and 2 bases from J; bases unmatched to any gene: 11. The CDR3 runs to 18 residues. The DNA for the CDR3 is TGTGCCAGCAGCTTGCCCGTAGCGGGGCAAACAAACACCGGGGAGCTGTTTTTT. The encoded protein is CASSLPVAGQTNTGELFF.

The chain carries TRBV4-1 and TRBJ2-2; a weak D match, TRBD1 (5 bases). This CDR3 is built from 15 residues. Trimming removed 3 bases at V and 3 bases at J, with 11 bases between. Germline values: CDR1 MGHRA, CDR2 YSYEKL. This chain's CDR3 is CASSQADKYTGELFF. Here the CDR3 DNA reads TGCGCCAGCAGCCAGGCGGACAAATACACCGGGGAGCTGTTTTTT.

The V and J genes are TRBV7-9 and TRBJ2-7; 8 bases match TRBD2. The CDR3 has 17 amino acids. V shed 1 base, J shed 0 bases, and the junction held 8 bases outside the gene matches. Germline V lookup: CDR1 SEHNR, CDR2 FQNEAQ (reference sequence). The chain's CDR3 is CASSLGSGLAGSYEQYF. Written as DNA, the CDR3 is TGTGCCAGCAGCTTAGGGTCGGGTCTAGCGGGCTCCTACGAGCAGTACTTC.

This chain connects TRBV10-2 to TRBJ2-7, with D possibly TRBD1 on 6 matching bases. Trimming took off 7 bases at V and 4 bases at J, with 14 bases between the two ends. The germline V gene has CDR1 WSHSY and CDR2 SAAADI. This CDR3 spans 13 amino acids. The CDR3 DNA reads as TGCGCCAGCACCTCCGGGACACCGTACGAGCAGTACTTC. Protein sequence: CASTSGTPYEQYF.

This sequence joins TRBV21-1 and TRBJ2-3; the table calls TRBD2, which could not be checked here. TRBV21-1 is a pseudogene segment. CDR3 size: 17 residues. The CDR3 DNA follows: TGTGCCAGCAGCAAAGTCTCCTCCGGGATTAGCACAGATACGCAGTATTTT. Translating it yields CASSKVSSGISTDTQYF.

This chain uses TRBV9 with TRBJ2-7; TRBD1 matches at 9 bases. With 3 bases clipped from V and 7 bases from J, the junction kept 11 bases outside the gene matches. The CDR3 is made up of 15 amino acids. CDR1 SGDLS and CDR2 YYNGEE come from the germline V gene. DNA for the CDR3: TGTGCCAGCAGCGCAGACAGGGGGACCTTGAGGGAGCAGTACTTC. Translating it yields CASSADRGTLREQYF.

This chain links TRBV7-9 with TRBJ2-5; the match to TRBD2 covers 9 bases. The J segment lost 0 bases and the V segment lost 0 bases, leaving 2 bases of the junction unmatched. The CDR3 extends over 16 amino acids. Germline CDR1 is SEHNR and CDR2 is FQNEAQ (reference sequence). Written as DNA, the CDR3 is TGTGCCAGCAGCTTAGCTAGCGGGAGTCACCAAGAGACCCAGTACTTC. Amino acid sequence: CASSLASGSHQETQYF.

This clone occurred once. The chain links TRBV7-9 to TRBJ1-1, with 8 bases fitting TRBD1. The CDR3 has 15 residues. Germline V lookup: CDR1 SEHNR, CDR2 FQNEAQ (reference sequence). Unmatched junction bases numbered 8, after V lost 7 bases and J lost 1 base. CDR3 DNA: TGTGCCAGCAATGACAGGGGAGGGGAGAACACTGAAGCTTTCTTT. The encoded protein is CASNDRGGENTEAFF.

This sequence joins TRBV18 and TRBJ2-5; 9 positions match TRBD2. The CDR3 loop spans 15 amino acids. Germline V gene sequence: CDR1 KGHSH, CDR2 LQKENI. J lost 2 bases, V lost 6 bases, and 7 bases had no gene match. The CDR3 bases are TGTGCCAGCTCGGGGACTAGCAGATTACAAGAGACCCAGTACTTC. Protein: CASSGTSRLQETQYF. Filled out from reference TRBV18 and TRBJ2-5, the complete variable domain reads NAGVMQNPRHLVRRRGQEARLRCSPMKGHSHVYWYRQLPEEGLKFMVYLQKENIIDESGMPKERFSAEFPKEGPSILRIQQVVRGDSAAYFCASSGTSRLQETQYFGPGTRLLVL.

V gene TRBV4-2 combines with J gene TRBJ1-2, with 7 bases fitting TRBD1. Trimming took 1 base from V and 7 from J; bases not matched to a gene: 9. Germline CDR1 and CDR2: LGHNA and YNFKEQ. The CDR3 runs to 15 residues. CDR3 protein: CASSQVREGAGGYTF. As DNA, the CDR3 is TGTGCCAGCAGCCAAGTTCGGGAGGGGGCGGGTGGCTACACCTTC.

The chain links TRBV3-1 (or the pseudogene TRBV3-2) to TRBJ2-3; TRBD2 agrees at 8 bases. CDR3 size: 14 residues. V trimming: 6 bases; J trimming: 7 bases; junction bases outside the gene matches: 9. Germline CDR1 reads LGHDT; CDR2 reads YNNKEL (reference sequence). CDR3 nucleotide sequence: TGTGCCAGCAGTCCCAACAGCGGGGGTTATACGCAGTATTTT. Translation: CASSPNSGGYTQYF.

J is TRBJ1-5 and V is TRBV7-2; D is undetermined. The CDR3 totals 13 residues. V was shortened by 4 bases and J by 4 bases, with 8 bases between the two germline ends. CDR1 is SGHTA and CDR2 is FQGNSA in the germline V gene. CDR3 nucleotide sequence: TGTGCCAGCAGCTCCATTCCAAATCAGCCCCAGCATTTT. The encoded protein is CASSSIPNQPQHF.

The chain combines TRBV25-1 with TRBJ2-7; maybe TRBD1 (6 bases). The germline V gene has CDR1 MGHDK and CDR2 SYGVNS. Trimming removed 4 bases from V and 1 base from J, with 11 bases in between. The CDR3 totals 14 residues. The CDR3 protein is CASSVAGVSYEQYF. For the CDR3, the DNA is TGTGCCAGCAGTGTGGCAGGGGTTTCCTACGAGCAGTACTTC.

The V gene is TRBV5-1, the J gene TRBJ2-4, with D tentatively TRBD2 (5 bases). With 0 bases removed from V and 0 bases from J, the gap between germline ends came to 13 bases. Germline-derived CDR1 and CDR2 are SGHRS and YFSETQ. The CDR3 has 17 residues. The CDR3 sequence is CASSLGSGTLAKNIQYF. The CDR3 bases are TGCGCCAGCAGCTTGGGGAGCGGAACACTAGCCAAAAACATTCAGTACTTC.

The V gene is TRBV3-1 (or the pseudogene TRBV3-2), the J gene TRBJ1-4, with a possible D match to TRBD1 (6 bases). Germline values: CDR1 LGHDT, CDR2 YNNKEL (reference sequence). V gave up 0 bases and J gave up 5 bases, with 19 bases separating them. The CDR3 is 18 residues long. CDR3 amino acids: CASSQDRRRGEGNEKLFF. The CDR3 nucleotides read TGTGCCAGCAGCCAAGATAGGCGCAGGGGTGAGGGGAATGAAAAACTGTTTTTT.

V and J are TRBV27 and TRBJ2-5; 10 bases match TRBD2. J lost 4 bases, V lost 5 bases, and 7 bases had no gene match. The CDR3 has 15 residues. Germline CDR1 is MNHEY and CDR2 is SMNVEV (reference sequence). CDR3 bases: TGTGCCAGCAGTAAGGAGCGGGAGGGAGGAGAGACCCAGTACTTC. As protein: CASSKEREGGETQYF.